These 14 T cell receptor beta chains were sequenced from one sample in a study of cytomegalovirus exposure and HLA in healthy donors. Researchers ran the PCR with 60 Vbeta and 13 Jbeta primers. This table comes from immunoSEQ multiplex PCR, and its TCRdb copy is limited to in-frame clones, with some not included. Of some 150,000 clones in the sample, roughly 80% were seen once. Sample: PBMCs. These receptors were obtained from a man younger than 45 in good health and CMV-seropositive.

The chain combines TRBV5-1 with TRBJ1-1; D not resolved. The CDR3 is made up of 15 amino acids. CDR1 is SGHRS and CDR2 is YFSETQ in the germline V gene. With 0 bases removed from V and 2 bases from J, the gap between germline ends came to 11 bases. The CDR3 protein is CASSLVGSDNTEAFF. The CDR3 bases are TGCGCCAGCAGCTTGGTTGGCAGTGATAACACTGAAGCTTTCTTT.

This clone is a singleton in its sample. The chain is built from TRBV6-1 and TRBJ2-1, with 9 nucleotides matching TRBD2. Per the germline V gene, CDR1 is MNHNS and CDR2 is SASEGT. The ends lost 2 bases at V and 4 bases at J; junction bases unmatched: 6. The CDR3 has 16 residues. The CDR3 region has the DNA TGTGCCAGCAGTGAACAAGCGGGGGGATTATACAATGAGCAGTTCTTC. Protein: CASSEQAGGLYNEQFF.

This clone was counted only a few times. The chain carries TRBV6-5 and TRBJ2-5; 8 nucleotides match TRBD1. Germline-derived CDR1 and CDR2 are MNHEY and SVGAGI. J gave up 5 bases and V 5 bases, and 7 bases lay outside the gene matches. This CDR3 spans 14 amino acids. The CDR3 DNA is TGTGCCAGCAGTGAAGGGACAGGCGGTGAGACCCAGTACTTC. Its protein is CASSEGTGGETQYF.

The CDR3 loop is CASSAAWDSTYEQYF. The CDR3 bases are TGTGCCAGCAGCGCCGCCTGGGACTCAACCTACGAGCAGTACTTC. The V call is TRBV9, the J call TRBJ2-7; weak D call: TRBD2 (6 bases). The CDR3 is made up of 15 amino acids. Between the trimmed V and J ends, which lost 3 bases and 2 bases, there was a span of 15 bases. The germline gives CDR1 SGDLS, CDR2 YYNGEE.

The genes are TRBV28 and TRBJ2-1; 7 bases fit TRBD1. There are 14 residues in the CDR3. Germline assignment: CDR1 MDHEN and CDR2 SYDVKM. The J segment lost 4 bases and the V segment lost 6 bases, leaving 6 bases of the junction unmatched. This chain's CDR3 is CASRDRSLYNEQFF. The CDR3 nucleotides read TGTGCCAGCAGGGACAGGAGCCTATACAATGAGCAGTTCTTC.

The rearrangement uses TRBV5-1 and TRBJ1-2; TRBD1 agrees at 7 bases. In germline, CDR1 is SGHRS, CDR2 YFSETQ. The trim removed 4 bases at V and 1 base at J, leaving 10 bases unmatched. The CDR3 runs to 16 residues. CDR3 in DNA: TGCGCCAGCAGCCCCACACCGGGACAGAATAACTATGGCTACACCTTC. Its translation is CASSPTPGQNNYGYTF.

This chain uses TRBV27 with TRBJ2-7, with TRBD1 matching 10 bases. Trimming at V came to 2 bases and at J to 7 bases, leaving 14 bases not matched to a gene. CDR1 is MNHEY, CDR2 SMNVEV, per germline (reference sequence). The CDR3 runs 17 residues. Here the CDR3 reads CASSLQWADRGLGEQYF. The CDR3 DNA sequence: TGTGCCAGCAGTTTACAATGGGCCGACAGGGGGCTTGGAGAGCAGTACTTC.

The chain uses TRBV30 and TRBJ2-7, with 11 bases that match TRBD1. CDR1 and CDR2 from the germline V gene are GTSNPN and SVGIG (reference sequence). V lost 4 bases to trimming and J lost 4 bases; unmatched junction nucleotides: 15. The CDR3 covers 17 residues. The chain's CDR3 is CAWTGTGGTGSEYEQYF. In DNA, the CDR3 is TGTGCCTGGACCGGGACAGGGGGGACCGGGTCAGAGTACGAGCAGTACTTC. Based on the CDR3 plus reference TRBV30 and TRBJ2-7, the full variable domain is SQTIHQWPATLVQPVGSPLSLECTVEGTSNPNLYWYRQAAGRGLQLLFYSVGIGQISSEVPQNLSASRPQDRQFILSSKKLLLSDSGFYLCAWTGTGGTGSEYEQYFGPGTRLTVT.

CDR3 bases: TGTGCCAGCACCCCATCAAGAGCGGACTATGGCTACACCTTC. It specifies CASTPSRADYGYTF. The chain is built from TRBV2 and TRBJ1-2; D is unclear. This CDR3 is 14 amino acids long. Germline CDR1 and CDR2: SNHLY and FYNNEI. V lost 7 bases, J lost 3 bases, and 15 bases lay in between.

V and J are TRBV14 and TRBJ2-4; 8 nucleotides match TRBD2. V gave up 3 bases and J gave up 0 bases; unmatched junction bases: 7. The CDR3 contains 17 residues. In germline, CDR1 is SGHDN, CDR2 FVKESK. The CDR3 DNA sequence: TGTGCCAGCAGCCATGGACTAGCAGTGGGAGCCAAAAACATTCAGTACTTC. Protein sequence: CASSHGLAVGAKNIQYF.

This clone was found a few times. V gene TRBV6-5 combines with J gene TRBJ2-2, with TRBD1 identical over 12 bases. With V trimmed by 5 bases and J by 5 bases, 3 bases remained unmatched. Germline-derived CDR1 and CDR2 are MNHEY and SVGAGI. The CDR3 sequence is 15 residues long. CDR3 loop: CASSGDRGQTGELFF. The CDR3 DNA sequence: TGTGCCAGCAGTGGGGACAGGGGGCAAACCGGGGAGCTGTTTTTT.

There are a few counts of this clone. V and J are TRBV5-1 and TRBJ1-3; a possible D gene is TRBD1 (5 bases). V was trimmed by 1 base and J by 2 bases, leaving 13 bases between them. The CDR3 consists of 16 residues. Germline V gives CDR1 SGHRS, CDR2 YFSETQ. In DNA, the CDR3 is TGCGCCAGCAGCTTGTCTCTTAGGGGTCCTGGAAACACCATATATTTT. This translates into CASSLSLRGPGNTIYF.

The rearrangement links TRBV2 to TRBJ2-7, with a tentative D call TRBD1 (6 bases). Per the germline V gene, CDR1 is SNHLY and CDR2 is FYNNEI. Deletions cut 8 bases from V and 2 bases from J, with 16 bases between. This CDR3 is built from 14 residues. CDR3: CASCRQGLPYEQYF. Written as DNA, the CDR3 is TGTGCCAGCTGTCGGCAGGGGCTTCCCTACGAGCAGTACTTC.

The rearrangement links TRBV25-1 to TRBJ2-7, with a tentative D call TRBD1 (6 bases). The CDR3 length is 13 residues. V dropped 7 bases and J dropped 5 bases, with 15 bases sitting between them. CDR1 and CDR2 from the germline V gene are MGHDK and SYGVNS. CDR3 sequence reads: CASTKEGGHEQYF. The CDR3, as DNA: TGTGCCAGCACCAAAGAAGGGGGTCACGAGCAGTACTTC.